The 7 T cell receptor beta chains presented below share a single source sample, sequenced in a study of blood T cell repertoires in COVID-19 (dated by TCRdb to between 2020 and 2021). To prepare the library, the immunoSEQ multiplex PCR assay was applied. The source is immuneACCESS, and TCRdb retained only in-frame sequences with V and J called. Part of the clones is not carried over; for the studies checked, unresolved V genes explain less than half of this, and the remainder is unexplained. For this sample there are around 76,000 clones; more than 75% appear just once. Around 0.91% of the sample lies in the top ten. What was sequenced was peripheral blood. These receptors were taken from a woman in her 70s with acute or convalescent COVID-19.

The V gene is TRBV4-3, the J gene TRBJ2-3; the D gene is possibly TRBD2 (5 bases). Looked up from germline, CDR1 is LGHNA and CDR2 is YSLEER. The CDR3 extends over 17 amino acids. Deletions cut 0 bases from V and 3 bases from J, with 16 bases between. CDR3 sequence (DNA): TGCGCCAGCAGCCAAGATGCTGCGGGTGTAGAAACAGATACGCAGTATTTT. It is translated as CASSQDAAGVETDTQYF.

This clone appeared a single time. The J gene is TRBJ2-2, the V gene TRBV5-1; D is ambiguous. The germline gives CDR1 SGHRS, CDR2 YFSETQ. There are 12 residues in the CDR3. The V end was cut by 4 bases, the J end by 5 bases, with 6 bases between. CDR3: CASSPQTGELFF. DNA of the CDR3: TGCGCCAGCAGCCCACAGACCGGGGAGCTGTTTTTT.

The chain couples TRBV5-6 to TRBJ2-1; 8 nucleotides match TRBD2. The germline V gene has CDR1 SGHDT and CDR2 YYEEEE. V dropped 0 bases and J dropped 10; count of bases not matched to a gene: 6. This CDR3 comprises 14 residues. CDR3: CASSLAVAGKEQFF. Written as DNA, the CDR3 is TGTGCCAGCAGCTTGGCGGTAGCGGGGAAGGAGCAGTTCTTC.

This rearrangement joins TRBV12-3 or TRBV12-4 to TRBJ1-3; the D is unclear. V gave up 6 bases and J gave up 4 bases, with 10 bases separating them. The CDR3 is made up of 13 amino acids. This chain's CDR3 is CASRHMEGNTIYF. The CDR3 DNA reads TGTGCCAGCAGACACATGGAGGGAAACACCATATATTTT.

The rearrangement uses TRBV7-8 and TRBJ1-5; D is unresolved. The V gene's germline CDR1 is SGHVS and CDR2 FQNEAQ. V shed 2 bases and J shed 9 bases, with 11 bases lying between them. The CDR3 contains 13 residues. The CDR3 region has the DNA TGTGCCAGCAGCTTACCAGGCGACCGGCCCCAGCATTTT. Translating gives CASSLPGDRPQHF.

This sequence joins TRBV5-1 and TRBJ1-4; tentatively, D is TRBD1 (5 bases). Trimming removed 3 bases at V and 6 bases at J, with 9 bases between. CDR1 and CDR2 from the germline V gene are SGHRS and YFSETQ. The CDR3 has 13 amino acids. The CDR3 reads CASSSTGDEKLFF. The CDR3 DNA reads as TGCGCCAGCAGCTCAACAGGAGATGAAAAACTGTTTTTT.

The CDR3 coding sequence is TGTGCCAGCTCACCCCCTGACAGGGCTGGAAACACCATATATTTT. Translating it yields CASSPPDRAGNTIYF. V is TRBV18 and J is TRBJ1-3; 7 bases line up with TRBD1. The CDR3 has 15 residues. Germline V CDR1 and CDR2: KGHSH, LQKENI. With 3 bases clipped from V and 2 bases from J, the junction kept 4 bases outside the gene matches.